The 15 T cell receptor beta chains given below trace back to one sample, sequenced in a study of blood T cell repertoires in COVID-19. Measured with immunoSEQ multiplex PCR; TCRdb has only the in-frame clones, and not every one. In the table there are about 49,000 clones, approximately 85% of which are singletons. The source material was peripheral blood. The receptors originated from a human donor in a cohort sampled during active COVID-19.

The chain couples TRBV3-1 (or the pseudogene TRBV3-2) to TRBJ2-7; a weak D match, TRBD2 (6 bases). The CDR3 runs 14 residues. The V gene lost 1 base and the J gene lost 7 bases, with 14 bases spanning the gap. CDR1 is LGHDT, CDR2 YNNKEL, per germline (reference sequence). The CDR3 is CASSQGRGEREQYF. CDR3 sequence (DNA): TGTGCCAGCAGCCAAGGGAGGGGTGAGAGGGAGCAGTACTTC.

The chain joins TRBV18 to TRBJ1-5, with D hard to call. CDR3 length: 17 amino acids. Germline loops: CDR1 KGHSH, CDR2 LQKENI. V was cut by 3 bases and J by 4 bases, with 19 bases left in between. The CDR3 loop reads CASSPGVGRTGNQPQHF. DNA for the CDR3: TGTGCCAGCTCACCGGGCGTAGGAAGAACGGGAAATCAGCCCCAGCATTTT.

The sample holds a few counts of this clone. The chain joins TRBV5-5 to TRBJ2-5; 11 bases agree with TRBD1. V trimming: 2 bases; J trimming: 0 bases; junction bases outside the gene matches: 3. CDR1 SGHKS and CDR2 YYEKEE come from the germline V gene (reference sequence). The CDR3 is made up of 16 amino acids. CDR3 loop: CASSLGTGGNQETQYF. The CDR3 DNA reads as TGTGCCAGCAGCTTAGGGACAGGGGGGAACCAAGAGACCCAGTACTTC.

This chain joins TRBV15 and TRBJ1-2; 11 nucleotides agree with TRBD1. Germline values: CDR1 LNHNV, CDR2 YYDKDF (reference sequence). V lost 3 bases to trimming and J lost 6 bases; unmatched junction nucleotides: 12. The CDR3 runs 17 residues. The CDR3: CATSSPGQGARINGYTF. The CDR3 DNA reads TGTGCCACCAGCAGCCCCGGACAGGGGGCGCGTATTAATGGCTACACCTTC.

The chain joins TRBV27 to TRBJ2-2; 8 nucleotides match TRBD1. The CDR3 is made up of 13 amino acids. With 6 bases clipped from V and 7 bases from J, the junction kept 4 bases outside the gene matches. From germline, CDR1 is MNHEY and CDR2 SMNVEV (reference sequence). CDR3 DNA: TGTGCCAGCAGCCGGACAGGGTTCGGGGAGCTGTTTTTT. Translating gives CASSRTGFGELFF.

This chain joins TRBV30 and TRBJ2-1, with TRBD2 identical over 9 bases. V gave up 2 bases and J gave up 4 bases; unmatched junction bases: 6. Germline V CDR1 and CDR2: GTSNPN, SVGIG (reference sequence). The CDR3 is 15 residues long. For the CDR3, the DNA is TGTGCCTGGAGTTTCGGTAGCGGGGGATACAATGAGCAGTTCTTC. This translates into CAWSFGSGGYNEQFF.

The rearrangement joins TRBV7-9 to TRBJ1-5; D is undetermined. Germline V gene lookup returns CDR1 SEHNR and CDR2 FQNEAQ (reference sequence). The germline V and J ends were trimmed by 5 bases and 7 bases, with 15 bases remaining between them. The CDR3 length is 14 residues. The CDR3 region is CASSRPGIGQPQHF. The DNA of the CDR3 is TGTGCCAGCAGCCGACCGGGGATTGGCCAGCCCCAGCATTTT.

The V and J genes are TRBV28 and TRBJ1-3; 11 nucleotides agree with TRBD1. The length of the CDR3 is 14 residues. The germline gives CDR1 MDHEN, CDR2 SYDVKM. The CDR3 spells CASGQGASGNTIYF. CDR3 DNA sequence: TGTGCTAGCGGACAGGGGGCGTCTGGAAACACCATATATTTT. The variable domain in full, with the rest retrieved from reference TRBV28 and TRBJ1-3, is DVKVTQSSRYLVKRTGEKVFLECVQDMDHENMFWYRQDPGLGLRLIYFSYDVKMKEKGDIPEGYSVSREKKERFSLILESASTNQTSMYLCASGQGASGNTIYFGEGSWLTVV.

The chain employs TRBV7-9 and TRBJ1-2; D gene ambiguous. The V gene's germline CDR1 is SEHNR and CDR2 FQNEAQ (reference sequence). V was clipped by 1 base and J by 0 bases, with 12 bases between them. The CDR3 covers 16 residues. This CDR3 is CASSLVGREANYGYTF. The CDR3 nucleotides read TGTGCCAGCAGCTTAGTTGGGCGGGAAGCTAACTATGGCTACACCTTC.

V is TRBV19 and J is TRBJ2-1; 7 bases fit TRBD2. Trimming took 11 bases from V and 1 from J; bases not matched to a gene: 8. The CDR3 is 14 residues long. Germline V lookup: CDR1 LNHDA, CDR2 SQIVND (reference sequence). The CDR3 sequence: CAAGTTGSYNEQFF. The CDR3 DNA reads as TGTGCCGCCGGGACTACTGGTTCCTACAATGAGCAGTTCTTC. Combining the CDR3 with reference TRBV19 and TRBJ2-1 gives the whole variable domain DGGITQSPKYLFRKEGQNVTLSCEQNLNHDAMYWYRQDPGQGLRLIYYSQIVNDFQKGDIAEGYSVSREKKESFPLTVTSAQKNPTAFYLCAAGTTGSYNEQFFGPGTRLTVL.

The gene calls are TRBV9 and TRBJ2-2; 12 bases are shared with TRBD1. There are 16 residues in the CDR3. After removal of 0 bases from V and 4 bases from J, the junction contained 1 base not matched to a gene. The germline V gene has CDR1 SGDLS and CDR2 YYNGEE. The CDR3 DNA is TGTGCCAGCAGCGTAGGGGACAGGGGGCGCACCGGGGAGCTGTTTTTT. It is translated as CASSVGDRGRTGELFF.

The rearrangement uses TRBV9 and TRBJ1-6, with D perhaps matching TRBD1 (5 bases). Germline V gene lookup returns CDR1 SGDLS and CDR2 YYNGEE. V was trimmed by 3 bases and J by 6 bases, leaving 7 bases between them. The CDR3 has 13 amino acids. The CDR3 spells CASSADSNSPLHF. The CDR3 DNA is TGTGCCAGCAGCGCCGACAGTAATTCACCCCTCCACTTT.

The genes are TRBV27 and TRBJ2-3; 12 nucleotides match TRBD2. J lost 2 bases, V lost 4 bases, and 4 bases had no gene match. The CDR3 length is 16 residues. The germline V gene encodes CDR1 MNHEY and CDR2 SMNVEV (reference sequence). Here the CDR3 DNA reads TGTGCCAGCAGTTCGGGACTAGCGGGCTACACAGATACGCAGTATTTT. Its protein product is CASSSGLAGYTDTQYF.

The chain recombines TRBV5-1 with TRBJ2-4; 8 bases match TRBD1. Germline V gene data show CDR1 as SGHRS and CDR2 as YFSETQ. The V segment lost 6 bases and the J segment 3 bases; nucleotides outside the gene matches: 17. The CDR3 has 18 residues. Here the CDR3 DNA reads TGCGCCAGCAAAATACCCCAGGGGGCGGATGATGGCAAAAACATTCAGTACTTC. This translates into CASKIPQGADDGKNIQYF.

The chain combines TRBV18 with TRBJ2-1; a possible D gene is TRBD1 (6 bases). The CDR3 runs to 13 residues. Germline lookup yields CDR1 KGHSH and CDR2 LQKENI. V dropped 6 bases and J dropped 9 bases, with 15 bases sitting between them. In nucleotides, the CDR3 is TGTGCCAGCTCTCTTCACAGGGATGGTGAGCAGTTCTTC. It yields the protein CASSLHRDGEQFF.